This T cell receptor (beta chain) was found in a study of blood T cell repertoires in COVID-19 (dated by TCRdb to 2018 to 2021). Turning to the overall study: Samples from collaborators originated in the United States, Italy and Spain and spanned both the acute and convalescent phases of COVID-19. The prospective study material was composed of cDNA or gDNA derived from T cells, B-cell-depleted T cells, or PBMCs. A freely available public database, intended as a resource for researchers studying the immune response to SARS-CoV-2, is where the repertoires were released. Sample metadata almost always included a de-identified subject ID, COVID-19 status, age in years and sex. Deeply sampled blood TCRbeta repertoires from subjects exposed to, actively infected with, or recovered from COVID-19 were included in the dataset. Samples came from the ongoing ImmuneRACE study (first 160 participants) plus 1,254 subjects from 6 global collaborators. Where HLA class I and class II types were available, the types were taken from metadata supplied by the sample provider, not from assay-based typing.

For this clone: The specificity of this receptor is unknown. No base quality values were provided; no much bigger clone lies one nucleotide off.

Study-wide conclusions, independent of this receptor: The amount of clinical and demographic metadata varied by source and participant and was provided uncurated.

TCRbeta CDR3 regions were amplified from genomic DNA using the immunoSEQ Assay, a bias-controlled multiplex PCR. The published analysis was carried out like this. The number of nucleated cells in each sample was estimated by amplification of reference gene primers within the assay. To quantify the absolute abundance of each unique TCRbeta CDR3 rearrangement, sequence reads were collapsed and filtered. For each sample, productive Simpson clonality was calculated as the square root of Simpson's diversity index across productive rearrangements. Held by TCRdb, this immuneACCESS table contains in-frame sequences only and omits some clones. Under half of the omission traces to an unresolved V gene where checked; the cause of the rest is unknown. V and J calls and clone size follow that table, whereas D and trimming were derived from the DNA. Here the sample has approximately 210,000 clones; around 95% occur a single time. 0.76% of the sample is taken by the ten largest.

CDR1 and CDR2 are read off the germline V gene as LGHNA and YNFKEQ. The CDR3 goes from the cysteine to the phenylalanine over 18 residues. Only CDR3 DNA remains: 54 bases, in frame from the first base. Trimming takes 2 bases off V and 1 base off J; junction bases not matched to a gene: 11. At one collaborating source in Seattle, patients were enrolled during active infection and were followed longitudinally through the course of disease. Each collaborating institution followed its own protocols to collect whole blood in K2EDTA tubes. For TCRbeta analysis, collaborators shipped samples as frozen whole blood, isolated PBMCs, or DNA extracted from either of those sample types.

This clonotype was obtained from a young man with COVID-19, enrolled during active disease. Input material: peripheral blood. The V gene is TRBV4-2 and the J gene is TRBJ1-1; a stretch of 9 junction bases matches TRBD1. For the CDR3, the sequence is CASSQPGTRGQGNTEAFF. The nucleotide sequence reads TGTGCCAGCAGCCAACCTGGAACGAGGGGACAGGGGAACACTGAAGCTTTCTTT.